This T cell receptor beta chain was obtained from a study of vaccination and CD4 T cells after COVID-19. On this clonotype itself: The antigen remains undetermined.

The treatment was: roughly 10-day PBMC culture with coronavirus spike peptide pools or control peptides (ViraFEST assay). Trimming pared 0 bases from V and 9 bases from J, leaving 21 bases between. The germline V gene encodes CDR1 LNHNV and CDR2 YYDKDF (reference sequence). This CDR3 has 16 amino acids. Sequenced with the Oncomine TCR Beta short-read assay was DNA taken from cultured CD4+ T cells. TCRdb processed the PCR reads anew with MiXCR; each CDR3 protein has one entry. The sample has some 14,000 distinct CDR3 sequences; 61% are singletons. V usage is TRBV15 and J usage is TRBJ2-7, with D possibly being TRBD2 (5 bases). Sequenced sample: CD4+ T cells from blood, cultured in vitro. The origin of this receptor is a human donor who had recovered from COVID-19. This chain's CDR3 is CATSRDAGRALEMQYF. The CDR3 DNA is TGTGCCACCAGCAGAGATGCGGGTAGGGCCCTAGAGATGCAGTACTTC.